A single TCR beta chain is shown here with its context. As yet, its antigen is unknown. This sample was taken from a study of siplizumab effects on memory and regulatory T cells. Study-level results: Alloreactive sequences from unstimulated CD4+ memory cells fell significantly with siplizumab. Naive T cells seemed more diverse than memory cells and seemed major alloresponse contributors.

TCRdb's table, derived via immunoSEQ multiplex PCR, lists solely in-frame clones and lacks some. The top ten clones hold roughly 0.64% of a sample with about 100,000 clones, more than 85% of them seen once. The clonotype was recovered from a human donor in good health. The sequencing sample was made of Tregs sorted from blood.

This CDR3 is CASSLASGYGYTF. The CDR3 DNA reads TGTGCCAGCAGCTTAGCGTCTGGCTATGGCTACACCTTC. The V and J genes are TRBV7-2 and TRBJ1-2; D not certain. Germline CDR1 is SGHTA and CDR2 is FQGNSA. V was shortened by 0 bases and J by 4 bases, with 6 bases between the two germline ends. The CDR3 contains 13 residues.